A single sample gave rise to the 4 T cell receptor beta chains below, sequenced in a study of STAT5B mutations in CD4+ large granular lymphocyte leukemia. Produced via immunoSEQ multiplex PCR; TCRdb's table is partial and in-frame only. The table lists fewer than 40,000 clones, roughly 82% of them singletons, with about 2.5% in the top ten. Sequenced material: CD4+ T cells from blood buffy coats. The origin of the receptors is a human donor in good health.

This chain links TRBV29-1 with TRBJ2-7; 11 bases agree with TRBD1. The V gene's germline CDR1 is SQVTM and CDR2 ANQGSEA. This CDR3 is 14 amino acids long. J lost 2 bases, V lost 7 bases, and 7 bases had no gene match. In DNA, the CDR3 is TGCAGCGCTGGACAGGGGGCCGAAGCCTACGAGCAGTACTTC. It yields the protein CSAGQGAEAYEQYF.

This chain uses TRBV7-8 with TRBJ2-2, with 9 bases that match TRBD1. J gave up 4 bases and V 5 bases, and 8 bases lay outside the gene matches. The germline CDR1 and CDR2 sequences are SGHVS and FQNEAQ. CDR3 length: 16 residues. The chain's CDR3 is CASSRTDRGGTGELFF. DNA for the CDR3: TGTGCCAGCAGCCGTACGGACAGGGGCGGCACCGGGGAGCTGTTTTTT.

This chain connects TRBV11-2 to TRBJ1-3; TRBD1 is a possible D gene (5 bases). Germline assignment: CDR1 SGHAT and CDR2 FQNNGV. Trimming removed 2 bases from V and 2 bases from J, with 10 bases in between. This CDR3 has 15 amino acids. The CDR3 nucleotides read TGTGCCAGCAGCTTACAGGGTATGACTGGAAACACCATATATTTT. This translates into CASSLQGMTGNTIYF.

The chain joins TRBV5-1 to TRBJ2-7; D is undetermined. Per germline, CDR1 SGHRS and CDR2 YFSETQ. V lost 4 bases to trimming and J lost 0 bases, with 17 bases between them. This CDR3 has 16 residues. DNA of the CDR3: TGCGCCAGCAGCCAACGTCCCCCGCCCCTCTCCTACGAGCAGTACTTC. It translates to CASSQRPPPLSYEQYF.